This T cell receptor (beta chain) derives from a study of blood T cell repertoires in COVID-19. The J segment lost 8 bases and the V segment lost 5 bases, leaving 6 bases of the junction unmatched. Germline CDR1 is SGDLS and CDR2 is YYNGEE. This CDR3 is built from 13 residues. Using immunoSEQ multiplex PCR, the repertoire was profiled, and TCRdb retains in-frame clones only, with some absent. This repertoire shows 85,000 to 90,000 clones, roughly 88% found once; its top ten account for roughly 25%. Sequencing was carried out using peripheral blood. This TCR came from a human donor in a cohort sampled during active COVID-19. V usage is TRBV9 and J usage is TRBJ1-2; 10 bases are a match to TRBD1. The CDR3 here is CASRGTGVDGYTF. CDR3 DNA: TGTGCCAGCAGAGGGACAGGGGTAGACGGCTACACCTTC.